Presented here are 24 T cell receptor beta chains from one specimen sequenced in a study of shared T cell receptors in the human thymus. Here immunoSEQ multiplex PCR was the method, and the copy in TCRdb shows in-frame clones only, minus some. The sample comprises about 660,000 clones, about 87% of which are singletons, and 0.0094% rests with the top ten. These data were likewise used in another study, on human thymus T cells.

The sample taken for sequencing was thymocytes. All receptors come from a boy younger than two with a congenital heart defect.

This clone was counted a few times. The chain has TRBV30 and TRBJ1-2, with 10 bases lining up with TRBD1. The CDR3 spans 16 residues. The germline gives CDR1 GTSNPN, CDR2 SVGIG (reference sequence). The J segment lost 7 bases and the V segment lost 0 bases, leaving 11 bases of the junction unmatched. The CDR3 DNA follows: TGTGCCTGGAGTGTAAGCTATAACGACAGGGGGCTTGGCTACACCTTC. This sequence encodes CAWSVSYNDRGLGYTF.

J is TRBJ2-7 and V is TRBV7-9; 10 bases line up with TRBD2. The CDR3 contains 16 residues. CDR1 and CDR2 (germline): SEHNR, FQNEAQ (reference sequence). Trimming took 4 bases from V and 3 from J; bases not matched to a gene: 9. The CDR3 region has the DNA TGTGCCAGCAGCTCCAGGGGAGCTAGCGGGAGCTACGAGCAGTACTTC. This gives the protein CASSSRGASGSYEQYF.

This clone has just a few counts. This chain joins TRBV6-5 and TRBJ1-3; D not certain. This CDR3 is 16 amino acids long. CDR1 MNHEY and CDR2 SVGAGI come from the germline V gene. V was pared by 3 bases and J by 0 bases, with 12 bases between. The CDR3 DNA reads TGTGCCAGCAGTTATCTAAGAGGGATCTCTGGAAACACCATATATTTT. This gives the protein CASSYLRGISGNTIYF.

The chain combines TRBV4-3 with TRBJ1-2, with D tentatively TRBD1 (6 bases). Trimming took 4 bases from V and 4 from J, leaving 16 bases between them. The CDR3 length is 15 residues. From germline, CDR1 is LGHNA and CDR2 YSLEER. CDR3 nucleotides: TGCGCCAGCAGCCGACAGGTAGCGGGGATCTATGGCTACACCTTC. It specifies CASSRQVAGIYGYTF.

The rearrangement links TRBV7-9 to TRBJ1-5, with TRBD1 matching over 8 bases. Germline V gives CDR1 SEHNR, CDR2 FQNEAQ (reference sequence). The J segment lost 0 bases and the V segment lost 1 base, leaving 11 bases of the junction unmatched. The CDR3 runs 19 residues. In nucleotides, the CDR3 is TGTGCCAGCAGCTTAGAGGCAGGGGGCCAACCTTATAGCAATCAGCCCCAGCATTTT. This gives the protein CASSLEAGGQPYSNQPQHF.

This clone has a single count. The genes are TRBV9 and TRBJ1-1; 7 bases map to TRBD1. J gave up 8 bases and V 4 bases, and 5 bases lay outside the gene matches. This CDR3 has 12 amino acids. Germline V gene sequence: CDR1 SGDLS, CDR2 YYNGEE. The CDR3 nucleotides read TGTGCCAGCAGCCCCCAGACAGGGGAAGCTTTCTTT. Amino acid sequence: CASSPQTGEAFF.

In DNA, the CDR3 is TGTGCCAGCAGCCCCCTCCGAGGGAGGGGAGAGACCCAGTACTTC. Residues: CASSPLRGRGETQYF. The V and J genes are TRBV2 and TRBJ2-5; 7 bases map to TRBD2. The V segment lost 6 bases and the J segment 4 bases; nucleotides outside the gene matches: 11. This CDR3 contains 15 residues. The germline gives CDR1 SNHLY, CDR2 FYNNEI.

The chain recombines TRBV10-2 with TRBJ2-2; 7 nucleotides line up with TRBD1. CDR3 length: 14 amino acids. Trimming at V came to 8 bases and at J to 1 base, leaving 4 bases not matched to a gene. Germline CDR1 reads WSHSY; CDR2 reads SAAADI. CDR3 coding DNA: TGCGCCAGCCTCCGGGACAGGAACACCGGGGAGCTGTTTTTT. The encoded protein is CASLRDRNTGELFF.

The J gene is TRBJ1-1, the V gene TRBV7-6, with D possibly TRBD1 on 5 matching bases. Germline-derived CDR1 and CDR2 are SGHVS and FNYEAQ. Trimming cost V 1 base and J 3 bases, with 6 bases left between them. The CDR3 length is 13 residues. CDR3 sequence (DNA): TGTGCCAGCAGCTTAGACAGGTACACTGAAGCTTTCTTT. This sequence encodes CASSLDRYTEAFF.

This clone was recorded once. The chain is built from TRBV5-8 and TRBJ2-3, with TRBD1 identical over 11 bases. The ends lost 0 bases at V and 3 bases at J; junction bases unmatched: 3. The germline gives CDR1 SGHTS, CDR2 YDEGEE. This CDR3 is 16 amino acids long. CDR3 coding DNA: TGTGCCAGCAGCTTGGTGGGACAGGGGGGAACAGATACGCAGTATTTT. Residues: CASSLVGQGGTDTQYF.

The CDR3 here is CASGPPFEASGRADTQYF. DNA for the CDR3: TGTGCTAGTGGTCCCCCCTTTGAGGCTAGCGGGAGAGCAGATACGCAGTATTTT. V gene TRBV12-5 combines with J gene TRBJ2-3; 10 bases match TRBD2. Germline loops: CDR1 LGHNT, CDR2 FRNRAP. The CDR3 totals 18 residues. V trimming: 5 bases; J trimming: 4 bases; junction bases outside the gene matches: 15.

The V and J genes are TRBV11-3 and TRBJ1-5; 10 nucleotides line up with TRBD1. The CDR3 consists of 14 residues. From germline, CDR1 is SGHNT and CDR2 YENEEA. The junction had 3 bases not matched to a gene; V was cut back by 6 bases and J by 4 bases. The CDR3 DNA is TGTGCCAGCAGGGGACAGGGGTGGAATCAGCCCCAGCATTTT. It encodes CASRGQGWNQPQHF.

This clone was seen a few times. The same CDR3 is also encoded by other DNA sequences in this sample. The chain links TRBV28 to TRBJ1-6; 8 bases line up with TRBD1. The germline CDR1 and CDR2 sequences are MDHEN and SYDVKM. Unmatched junction bases numbered 2, after V lost 3 bases and J lost 7 bases. This CDR3 is built from 14 residues. CDR3 in DNA: TGTGCCAGCAGTTTTGGACAGGGCAATTCACCCCTCCACTTT. Protein: CASSFGQGNSPLHF.

The chain uses TRBV6-1 and TRBJ1-1; 8 nucleotides agree with TRBD1. From germline, CDR1 is MNHNS and CDR2 SASEGT. The CDR3 covers 15 residues. V was pared by 4 bases and J by 0 bases, with 4 bases of the junction left unmatched. CDR3 in DNA: TGTGCCAGCAGTGGACAGGGGACCATGAACACTGAAGCTTTCTTT. Translated: CASSGQGTMNTEAFF.

V and J are TRBV4-3 and TRBJ1-3; 11 bases are a match to TRBD1. Trimming at V came to 0 bases and at J to 2 bases, leaving 9 bases not matched to a gene. This CDR3 has 19 residues. The germline CDR1 and CDR2 sequences are LGHNA and YSLEER. The CDR3 DNA sequence: TGCGCCAGCAGCCAAGATGGGGACAGGGGGACGCGCCCTGGAAACACCATATATTTT. Its translation is CASSQDGDRGTRPGNTIYF.

This chain joins TRBV14 and TRBJ1-2, with 8 bases fitting TRBD1. Germline assignment: CDR1 SGHDN and CDR2 FVKESK. CDR3 length: 17 residues. V lost 3 bases, J lost 2 bases, and 11 bases stayed unmatched. The DNA for the CDR3 is TGTGCCAGCAGCCACCAAGACGGACAGGGCCCAAACTATGGCTACACCTTC. Translated: CASSHQDGQGPNYGYTF.

This clone was recorded once. The gene calls are TRBV28 and TRBJ2-7, with a possible D match to TRBD1 (5 bases). V gave up 6 bases and J gave up 0 bases, with 12 bases separating them. The CDR3 is made up of 14 amino acids. The germline gives CDR1 MDHEN, CDR2 SYDVKM. CDR3 bases: TGTGCCAGCAGCTTGGGGCCCTACTCCTACGAGCAGTACTTC. Its translation is CASSLGPYSYEQYF.

The rearrangement uses TRBV28 and TRBJ2-7; TRBD2 aligns across 11 bases. The CDR3 extends over 14 amino acids. Per germline, CDR1 MDHEN and CDR2 SYDVKM. The V segment lost 9 bases and the J segment 7 bases; nucleotides outside the gene matches: 11. The CDR3 DNA is TGTGCCAGTGGAACGGGACTAGCGGCCTGGGAGCAGTACTTC. Amino acid sequence: CASGTGLAAWEQYF. Supplemented by reference TRBV28 and TRBJ2-7, the full variable domain reads DVKVTQSSRYLVKRTGEKVFLECVQDMDHENMFWYRQDPGLGLRLIYFSYDVKMKEKGDIPEGYSVSREKKERFSLILESASTNQTSMYLCASGTGLAAWEQYFGPGTRLTVT.

The chain is built from TRBV7-2 and TRBJ2-2; 10 bases map to TRBD1. There are 15 residues in the CDR3. V lost 5 bases, J lost 4 bases, and 4 bases stayed unmatched. Germline values: CDR1 SGHTA, CDR2 FQGNSA. CDR3 DNA sequence: TGTGCCAGCAGCCACCGGGACAGGGGCACCGGGGAGCTGTTTTTT. Its protein is CASSHRDRGTGELFF.

The chain has TRBV6-5 and TRBJ2-7; a possible D gene is TRBD2 (6 bases). The CDR3 is 13 amino acids. Trimming pared 6 bases from V and 5 bases from J, leaving 14 bases between. CDR1 and CDR2 (germline): MNHEY, SVGAGI. CDR3 in amino acids: CASSPGTPNEQYF. The CDR3 DNA follows: TGTGCCAGCAGCCCCGGGACTCCTAACGAGCAGTACTTC.

The chain carries TRBV4-3 and TRBJ2-5; 7 bases match TRBD1. The length of the CDR3 is 17 residues. Germline assignment: CDR1 LGHNA and CDR2 YSLEER. Trimming removed 1 base from V and 4 bases from J; junction bases left unmatched: 12. CDR3 bases: TGCGCCAGCAGCCAAGGCTGGAGACAGGGTTTTCTAGAGACCCAGTACTTC. Protein product: CASSQGWRQGFLETQYF.

The J gene is TRBJ2-7, the V gene TRBV9; 11 bases agree with TRBD1. Losses at the gene ends were 3 bases for V and 3 bases for J; bases not matched to a gene: 8. The CDR3 totals 16 residues. CDR1 and CDR2 from the germline V gene are SGDLS and YYNGEE. The CDR3 sequence: CASSGRSGTGGYEQYF. CDR3 sequence (DNA): TGTGCCAGCAGCGGTCGCTCCGGGACAGGGGGCTACGAGCAGTACTTC.

The J gene is TRBJ2-2, the V gene TRBV28; D might be TRBD1 (6 bases). This CDR3 has 14 amino acids. V gave up 4 bases and J gave up 3 bases, with 9 bases separating them. The V gene's germline CDR1 is MDHEN and CDR2 SYDVKM. This chain's CDR3 is CASSWNRDTGELFF. CDR3 nucleotide sequence: TGTGCCAGCAGTTGGAACAGGGACACCGGGGAGCTGTTTTTT.

V and J are TRBV6-6 and TRBJ1-1; 9 bases are shared with TRBD1. The CDR3 length is 16 residues. The germline V gene encodes CDR1 MNHNY and CDR2 SVGAGI (reference sequence). The V segment lost 4 bases and the J segment 4 bases; nucleotides outside the gene matches: 10. Here the CDR3 DNA reads TGTGCCAGCAGTTTGGACAGGGGAAGCAAGGCCACTGAAGCTTTCTTT. It translates to CASSLDRGSKATEAFF.